Described below is a single T cell receptor beta chain sequence and its context. Antigen: not known. Chemo-refractory metastatic non-small-cell lung cancer patients underwent focal radiation alongside CTLA-4 blockade with ipilimumab. V lost 4 bases and J lost 3; bases outside the gene matches: 14. CDR1 is LGHNA and CDR2 is YNFKEQ in the germline V gene. The CDR3 is 17 residues long. This entry is derived from a study of radiotherapy plus CTLA-4 blockade in lung cancer. Across the whole study: Objective response was observed in more than 15% of patients, and disease control in approximately 30%. Study-wide results and limits: After radiotherapy and ipilimumab, tumor-derived clones expanded in peripheral blood. Strongest reported response predictors: early blood clone changes and post-radiation interferon-beta.

Generated by immunoSEQ multiplex PCR, the TCRdb table keeps only in-frame clones and is missing some. The repertoire consists of 30,000 to 45,000 clones, with over 65% occurring once and the leading ten covering approximately 9%. The receptor comes from a human donor with non-small cell lung cancer who had stable disease on radiotherapy plus ipilimumab. The source was peripheral blood, collected from a patient treated with radiotherapy plus ipilimumab. This sequence joins TRBV4-2 and TRBJ2-5; 7 bases align to TRBD2. The CDR3 DNA reads as TGTGCCAGCAGCCTAACGGCGAGCGGGGATGTGAAAGAGACCCAGTACTTC. The encoded protein is CASSLTASGDVKETQYF.